The 15 T cell receptor beta chains listed next were all sequenced from one sample in a study of regulatory T cells in long-lasting Graves disease. Combining iRepertoire HTBI primers with Arm-PCR of CDR3 regions, the authors built TCR beta libraries. TCRdb called the multiplex PCR reads again in MiXCR, with one record for every CDR3 protein. The sample lists 400,000 to 500,000 distinct CDR3 sequences; 21% were seen once. Time point: persistent/refractory GD, antithyroid drugs over 5 years with positive TRAb. Following extraction of RNA from PBMCs, that RNA was used to make the TCR library. The sequences come from peripheral blood mononuclear cells (PBMCs), collected when the disease was refractory, from a patient treated with antithyroid drugs. These receptors were obtained from a female donor with Graves disease.

This clonotype came up a few times. This rearrangement joins TRBV7-2 to TRBJ1-1; D uncertain. Trimming pared 7 bases from V and 4 bases from J, leaving 4 bases between. The CDR3 contains 10 residues. Germline V gene sequence: CDR1 SGHTA, CDR2 FQGNSA. In DNA, the CDR3 is TGTGCCAGCATCGGCACTGAAGCTTTCTTT. This sequence encodes CASIGTEAFF.

There are many counts of this clonotype. The genes are TRBV2 and TRBJ1-5; D is ambiguous. The CDR3 runs to 15 residues. Per the germline V gene, CDR1 is SNHLY and CDR2 is FYNNEI. V gave up 0 bases and J gave up 6 bases, with 12 bases separating them. CDR3 sequence: CASSEASGWAQPQHF. Written as DNA, the CDR3 is TGTGCCAGCAGTGAAGCTTCGGGGTGGGCTCAGCCCCAGCATTTT.

This clonotype was counted at least ten times. The chain uses TRBV11-3 and TRBJ2-5; TRBD2 matches at 13 bases. J was trimmed by 2 bases and V by 5 bases; bases with no gene match: 14. Germline CDR1 and CDR2: SGHNT and YENEEA. The CDR3 length is 19 residues. Here the CDR3 reads CASSLRTSGGDMDQETQYF. CDR3 DNA: TGTGCCAGCAGCCTAAGGACTAGCGGGGGCGACATGGATCAAGAGACCCAGTACTTC.

The gene calls are TRBV12-3 or TRBV12-4 and TRBJ2-2; 7 nucleotides agree with TRBD2. The CDR3 extends over 15 amino acids. The V gene end was trimmed by 6 bases and the J gene end by 6 bases; junction bases not matched to a gene: 10. Here the CDR3 DNA reads TGTGCCAGCAGCCGCCCGACTGGGAGGGCCGGGGAGCTGTTTTTT. Residues: CASSRPTGRAGELFF.

This clonotype has a handful of counts. The chain has TRBV5-8 and TRBJ2-3; unclear D gene. There are 18 residues in the CDR3. CDR1 and CDR2 (germline): SGHTS, YDEGEE. Trimming took 0 bases from V and 5 from J, leaving 22 bases between them. This chain's CDR3 is CASSLVVTPIDPGDTQYF. CDR3 DNA sequence: TGTGCCAGCAGCTTGGTAGTGACGCCAATTGATCCGGGAGATACGCAGTATTTT.

Concerning this clonotype: This sequence may be a read error, since a much larger clone differs from it by one base. J is TRBJ1-4 and V is TRBV28; D remains unclear. CDR1 and CDR2 from the germline V gene are MDHEN and SYDVKM. CDR3 length: 14 residues. The DNA for the CDR3 is TGTGCCGGCAGTTTAGGGCAGGATAATGAAAAACTGTTTTTT. It is translated as CAGSLGQDNEKLFF.

This clonotype was seen at least ten times. V and J are TRBV10-2 and TRBJ2-7; D is undetermined. V lost 3 bases, J lost 2 bases, and 5 bases lay in between. Germline loops: CDR1 WSHSY, CDR2 SAAADI. The CDR3 sequence is 12 residues long. CDR3 residues: CASSETPYEQYF. The CDR3 region has the DNA TGCGCCAGCAGTGAAACGCCCTACGAGCAGTACTTC.

This clonotype came up many times. The genes are TRBV11-2 and TRBJ2-5; D is perhaps TRBD1 (6 bases). With 5 bases removed from V and 5 bases from J, the gap between germline ends came to 18 bases. This CDR3 spans 15 amino acids. Germline V gene data show CDR1 as SGHAT and CDR2 as FQNNGV. The CDR3 reads CASSRRGTTGETQYF. CDR3 in DNA: TGTGCCAGCAGCAGAAGGGGGACCACGGGGGAGACCCAGTACTTC.

This clonotype was detected a few times. J is TRBJ2-7 and V is TRBV28; TRBD2 matches at 14 bases. This CDR3 has 15 residues. Trimming at V came to 6 bases and at J to 5 bases, leaving 6 bases not matched to a gene. Germline V gene lookup returns CDR1 MDHEN and CDR2 SYDVKM. Here the CDR3 reads CASRTRTSGRNEQYF. For the CDR3, the DNA is TGTGCCAGCAGGACCCGGACTAGCGGGAGGAACGAGCAGTACTTC.

The V call is TRBV6-2 or TRBV6-3, the J call TRBJ1-5; D is undetermined. CDR1 MNHEY and CDR2 SVGEGT come from the germline V gene. The ends were cut back, 0 bases at V and 5 bases at J, with 8 bases in the middle. CDR3 length: 14 residues. DNA of the CDR3: TGTGCCAGCAGTTACTCGAGGAGGGATCAGCCCCAGCATTTT. Translation: CASSYSRRDQPQHF.

V usage is TRBV12-3 or TRBV12-4 and J usage is TRBJ2-3, with 10 positions matching TRBD2. V gave up 7 bases and J gave up 7 bases; unmatched junction bases: 20. The CDR3 has 18 amino acids. The CDR3 coding sequence is TGTGCCAGCACCCCCCAGGGCAGCACTAGCGGGATTACACATACGCAGTATTTT. This sequence encodes CASTPQGSTSGITHTQYF.

This chain connects TRBV28 to TRBJ2-3, with 8 bases that match TRBD1. The CDR3 is made up of 13 amino acids. The germline V gene encodes CDR1 MDHEN and CDR2 SYDVKM. Trimming removed 10 bases from V and 7 bases from J; junction bases left unmatched: 10. The CDR3 spells CATFGQGTNTQYF. Here the CDR3 DNA reads TGTGCCACCTTCGGACAGGGAACAAATACGCAGTATTTT.

This clonotype was seen a handful of times. This sequence joins TRBV11-3 and TRBJ2-1; 8 positions agree with TRBD1. Trimming took 5 bases from V and 6 from J; bases not matched to a gene: 9. CDR1 is SGHNT, CDR2 YENEEA, per germline. The CDR3 covers 15 residues. CDR3 region: CASSPRTGQGNEQFF. CDR3 nucleotide sequence: TGTGCCAGCAGCCCACGGACAGGGCAAGGCAATGAGCAGTTCTTC. Based on the CDR3 plus reference TRBV11-3 and TRBJ2-1, the full variable domain is EAGVVQSPRYKIIEKKQPVAFWCNPISGHNTLYWYLQNLGQGPELLIRYENEEAVDDSQLPKDRFSAERLKGVDSTLKIQPAELGDSAVYLCASSPRTGQGNEQFFGPGTRLTVL.

As to this clonotype: A clone one base away is much larger, so this may be a read error. The rearrangement links TRBV2 to TRBJ1-1; D gene uncertain. This CDR3 region has 12 residues. CDR1 and CDR2 (germline): SNHLY, FYNNEI. The DNA of the CDR3 is TGTGCCAGCAGTGAAGCAAGGACTGATAGGGTCTTT. Translation: CASSEARTDRVF.

The V call is TRBV2, the J call TRBJ2-1; 9 positions match TRBD2. There are 15 residues in the CDR3. Germline assignment: CDR1 SNHLY and CDR2 FYNNEI. The CDR3 DNA reads TGTGCGACCAGAAGGGCAGCGGGAGGCTACGGTGAGCAGTTCTTC. The encoded protein is CATRRAAGGYGEQFF.